These 30 T cell receptor beta chains share one sample of origin, sequenced in a study of cytomegalovirus exposure and HLA in healthy donors (dated by TCRdb to between 2016 and 2019). Receptor amplification or capture employed the immunoSEQ multiplex PCR assay. Entries here come from immuneACCESS through TCRdb and include only in-frame sequences with V and J called. Some clones fail to appear in such tables; in the studies checked, an unresolved V gene covers under half of the shortfall, and the cause of the remainder is unknown. This sample holds some 150,000 clones; about 86% were observed only once. 2.1% of the sample is taken by the ten largest. Sequenced sample: PBMCs. Source of these receptors: a human donor in good health.

The chain couples TRBV7-9 to TRBJ2-7; D is perhaps TRBD2 (6 bases). V gave up 5 bases and J gave up 7 bases, with 15 bases separating them. The germline gives CDR1 SEHNR, CDR2 FQNEAQ (reference sequence). The CDR3 has 13 amino acids. The CDR3 nucleotides read TGTGCCAGCAGCCGAGGGTCGGGGGTGGAGCAGTACTTC. It specifies CASSRGSGVEQYF. Full variable domain (remainder filled in from reference TRBV7-9 and TRBJ2-7): DTGVSQNPRHKITKRGQNVTFRCDPISEHNRLYWYRQTLGQGPEFLTYFQNEAQLEKSRLLSDRFSAERPKGSFSTLEIQRTEQGDSAMYLCASSRGSGVEQYFGPGTRLTVT.

The CDR3 loop is CSVVRAGERAGELFF. As DNA, the CDR3 is TGCAGCGTTGTTCGGGCAGGGGAAAGAGCCGGGGAGCTGTTTTTT. The chain combines TRBV29-1 with TRBJ2-2, with D possibly TRBD1 on 6 matching bases. The V end lost 4 bases, the J end lost 6 bases, and 18 bases lay between the germline ends. The CDR3 spans 15 residues. CDR1 and CDR2 from the germline V gene are SQVTM and ANQGSEA.

The chain combines TRBV6-6 with TRBJ1-2; D is undetermined. The CDR3 is 13 residues long. The V and J ends lost 6 bases and 6 bases respectively, with 14 bases between them. Germline CDR1 and CDR2: MNHNY and SVGAGI (reference sequence). The CDR3 spells CASSVSPRNGYTF. The DNA for the CDR3 is TGTGCCAGCAGCGTTTCTCCCCGTAATGGCTACACCTTC.

The chain uses TRBV27 and TRBJ1-1, with a possible D match to TRBD1 (5 bases). The CDR3 has 14 residues. CDR1 and CDR2 (germline): MNHEY, SMNVEV (reference sequence). Trimming took 7 bases from V and 1 from J, leaving 13 bases between them. Written as DNA, the CDR3 is TGTGCCAGCACTTCCTGGGGGGGGAACACTGAAGCTTTCTTT. Translating gives CASTSWGGNTEAFF.

The chain is built from TRBV4-1 and TRBJ2-7, with D maybe TRBD1 (5 bases). In germline, CDR1 is MGHRA, CDR2 YSYEKL. V lost 0 bases to trimming and J lost 2 bases, with 14 bases between them. The CDR3 is 16 residues long. CDR3 in amino acids: CASSQEKGQGTYEQYF. CDR3 DNA sequence: TGCGCCAGCAGCCAAGAAAAAGGTCAGGGAACCTACGAGCAGTACTTC.

This clone came up once. The chain carries TRBV2 and TRBJ1-2, with D unresolved. This CDR3 contains 14 residues. V gave up 7 bases and J gave up 6 bases, with 18 bases separating them. Per germline, CDR1 SNHLY and CDR2 FYNNEI. CDR3 protein: CASNTYTDPNGYTF. The DNA for the CDR3 is TGTGCCAGCAATACCTATACAGACCCCAATGGCTACACCTTC.

The chain recombines TRBV10-3 with TRBJ2-2, with D possibly being TRBD1 (6 bases). V was pared by 6 bases and J by 4 bases, with 9 bases between. There are 13 residues in the CDR3. Germline lookup yields CDR1 ENHRY and CDR2 SYGVKD. The DNA for the CDR3 is TGTGCCATCAGGGGCAGGGGCACCGGGGAGCTGTTTTTT. As protein: CAIRGRGTGELFF.

The chain couples TRBV29-1 to TRBJ2-1; possibly TRBD1 for D (5 bases). Trimming removed 2 bases from V and 5 bases from J, with 7 bases in between. Germline V gene data show CDR1 as SQVTM and CDR2 as ANQGSEA. This CDR3 region has 12 residues. CDR3: CSVEFRDNEQFF. Written as DNA, the CDR3 is TGCAGCGTTGAATTCAGGGACAATGAGCAGTTCTTC.

This chain uses TRBV29-1 with TRBJ1-1; 8 bases align to TRBD1. V lost 4 bases, J lost 5 bases, and 15 bases stayed unmatched. The V gene's germline CDR1 is SQVTM and CDR2 ANQGSEA. CDR3 length: 16 residues. DNA for the CDR3: TGCAGCGTTGTACTCCCCCGGACAGGGCTAGGAACTGAAGCTTTCTTT. The encoded protein is CSVVLPRTGLGTEAFF.

The J gene is TRBJ1-6, the V gene TRBV7-3; D call uncertain. V was shortened by 5 bases and J by 6 bases, with 11 bases between the two germline ends. The CDR3 is 14 amino acids. CDR1 and CDR2 from the germline V gene are SGHTA and FQGTGA. The CDR3 nucleotides read TGTGCCAGCAGCGCCGCGGGTTCTAATTCACCCCTCCACTTT. Translating gives CASSAAGSNSPLHF. Drawing the rest from reference TRBV7-3 and TRBJ1-6, the complete variable domain is GAGVSQTPSNKVTEKGKYVELRCDPISGHTALYWYRQSLGQGPEFLIYFQGTGAADDSGLPNDRFFAVRPEGSVSTLKIQRTERGDSAVYLCASSAAGSNSPLHFGNGTRLTVT.

This clone was counted between two and nine times. The V call is TRBV5-1, the J call TRBJ2-7, with 10 positions matching TRBD1. Germline CDR1 and CDR2: SGHRS and YFSETQ. The CDR3 has 15 residues. V lost 4 bases to trimming and J lost 4 bases; unmatched junction nucleotides: 8. CDR3 DNA: TGCGCCAGCAGCCCGGACAGGGGGGGGATATACGAGCAGTACTTC. As protein: CASSPDRGGIYEQYF.

The rearrangement links TRBV6-1 to TRBJ1-2, with 7 positions matching TRBD1. Trimming at V came to 2 bases and at J to 2 bases, leaving 11 bases not matched to a gene. This CDR3 is built from 17 residues. Germline V gene lookup returns CDR1 MNHNS and CDR2 SASEGT. The CDR3 region has the DNA TGTGCCAGCAGTGAATGGGGGAGACAGGGCTTGAACTATGGCTACACCTTC. It yields the protein CASSEWGRQGLNYGYTF.

The V gene is TRBV19, the J gene TRBJ1-1; 12 nucleotides agree with TRBD1. V trimming: 8 bases; J trimming: 1 base; junction bases outside the gene matches: 11. Germline V gene data show CDR1 as LNHDA and CDR2 as SQIVND (reference sequence). The CDR3 sequence is 17 residues long. CDR3 residues: CASSGTGGLQGNTEAFF. The CDR3 DNA reads TGTGCCAGTTCCGGGACAGGGGGCCTTCAAGGGAACACTGAAGCTTTCTTT.

As regards this clone: The same CDR3 is also encoded by other DNA sequences in this sample. The chain recombines TRBV28 with TRBJ1-2; D is unclear. CDR1 and CDR2 from the germline V gene are MDHEN and SYDVKM. The ends were cut back, 6 bases at V and 7 bases at J, with 12 bases in the middle. The CDR3 runs to 12 residues. The CDR3 DNA is TGTGCCAGCAGCCTCCTCGGCGGTGGCTACACCTTC. Encoded protein: CASSLLGGGYTF.

V and J are TRBV7-9 and TRBJ1-2; TRBD1 matches 7 bases. Unmatched junction bases numbered 8, after V lost 2 bases and J lost 2 bases. This CDR3 comprises 16 residues. Looked up from germline, CDR1 is SEHNR and CDR2 is FQNEAQ (reference sequence). The CDR3 DNA sequence: TGTGCCAGCAGCTTAATCACCACGACAGGGAACTATGGCTACACCTTC. This translates into CASSLITTTGNYGYTF.

This chain links TRBV14 with TRBJ2-1, with D hard to call. The germline gives CDR1 SGHDN, CDR2 FVKESK. The CDR3 runs to 14 residues. Trimming left V 3 bases short and J 6 bases short, with 12 bases between. CDR3 amino acids: CASSQESRANEQFF. The CDR3 nucleotides read TGTGCCAGCAGCCAGGAGTCCCGAGCCAATGAGCAGTTCTTC.

This clone was counted between two and nine times. The rearrangement joins TRBV4-1 to TRBJ2-7, with TRBD1 as a possible D gene (6 bases). V was trimmed by 2 bases and J by 4 bases, leaving 9 bases between them. The germline V gene has CDR1 MGHRA and CDR2 YSYEKL. This CDR3 has 13 amino acids. The DNA of the CDR3 is TGCGCCAGCAGCCAATCAGGGGCGTACGAGCAGTACTTC. Its protein product is CASSQSGAYEQYF.

The chain links TRBV6-1 to TRBJ2-5; TRBD1 aligns across 9 bases. The CDR3 contains 15 residues. The V gene end was trimmed by 6 bases and the J gene end by 3 bases; junction bases not matched to a gene: 8. CDR1 and CDR2 (germline): MNHNS, SASEGT. CDR3 region: CASRRYDRGKETQYF. CDR3 coding DNA: TGTGCCAGCAGACGATATGACAGGGGGAAAGAGACCCAGTACTTC.

The chain employs TRBV25-1 and TRBJ2-7; 13 bases map to TRBD2. The CDR3 has 14 residues. Germline CDR1 reads MGHDK; CDR2 reads SYGVNS. The V gene end was trimmed by 4 bases and the J gene end by 5 bases; junction bases not matched to a gene: 2. The DNA of the CDR3 is TGTGCCAGCAGTGGGACTAGCGGGAGAAACGAGCAGTACTTC. Amino acids: CASSGTSGRNEQYF.

This clone was seen once. The genes are TRBV29-1 and TRBJ1-5; D is ambiguous. The CDR3 is 13 amino acids. V was cut by 4 bases and J by 2 bases, with 9 bases left in between. Germline V lookup: CDR1 SQVTM, CDR2 ANQGSEA. CDR3 region: CSVVLNGNQPQHF. The CDR3 DNA reads as TGCAGCGTTGTCCTAAATGGCAATCAGCCCCAGCATTTT. The full variable domain, in which reference TRBV29-1 and TRBJ1-5 provide the parts outside the CDR3, is SAVISQKPSRDICQRGTSLTIQCQVDSQVTMMFWYRQQPGQSLTLIATANQGSEATYESGFVIDKFPISRPNLTFSTLTVSNMSPEDSSIYLCSVVLNGNQPQHFGDGTRLSIL.

This clone came up once. The J gene is TRBJ2-3, the V gene TRBV2; D is possibly TRBD1 (5 bases). The length of the CDR3 is 12 residues. V was trimmed by 5 bases and J by 11 bases, leaving 14 bases between them. Per germline, CDR1 SNHLY and CDR2 FYNNEI. The DNA of the CDR3 is TGTGCCAGCAGTTCCTCGACAGCTTGGCAGTATTTT. Translated: CASSSSTAWQYF.

The chain's CDR3 is CASSPKGSGRTEQFF. In DNA form, the CDR3 reads TGCGCCAGCAGCCCCAAGGGTAGCGGGAGGACTGAGCAGTTCTTC. V usage is TRBV4-1 and J usage is TRBJ2-1, with 10 bases that match TRBD2. This CDR3 contains 15 residues. V lost 4 bases and J lost 9; bases outside the gene matches: 9. Germline V gene lookup returns CDR1 MGHRA and CDR2 YSYEKL.

V usage is TRBV19 and J usage is TRBJ1-2; D is uncertain. Germline V gives CDR1 LNHDA, CDR2 SQIVND (reference sequence). Trimming shortened V by 0 bases and J by 8 bases, and 4 bases separated the two germline ends. The CDR3 loop spans 11 amino acids. The CDR3 loop is CASSIDGGYTF. CDR3 bases: TGTGCCAGTAGTATAGATGGCGGCTACACCTTC.

V and J are TRBV27 and TRBJ2-1; D not resolved. In germline, CDR1 is MNHEY, CDR2 SMNVEV (reference sequence). This CDR3 has 14 amino acids. Trimming took off 0 bases at V and 7 bases at J, with 10 bases between the two ends. CDR3 DNA: TGTGCCAGCAGTTTATCTCTGCGATGGAATGAGCAGTTCTTC. Its protein is CASSLSLRWNEQFF.

This clone occurred a few times. This sequence joins TRBV15 and TRBJ1-5; D gene unclear. V was cut by 2 bases and J by 7 bases, with 6 bases left in between. CDR3 length: 12 amino acids. CDR1 is LNHNV and CDR2 is YYDKDF in the germline V gene (reference sequence). The CDR3 sequence: CATSRLLQPQHF. DNA for the CDR3: TGTGCCACCAGCAGACTTCTCCAGCCCCAGCATTTT.

V usage is TRBV10-3 and J usage is TRBJ1-1; D is possibly TRBD1 (6 bases). This CDR3 has 15 amino acids. The germline V gene has CDR1 ENHRY and CDR2 SYGVKD. V was shortened by 3 bases and J by 2 bases, with 13 bases between the two germline ends. This chain's CDR3 is CAISERVRGNTEAFF. The CDR3 DNA reads as TGTGCCATCAGTGAACGGGTCAGGGGTAACACTGAAGCTTTCTTT.

V and J are TRBV14 and TRBJ2-1; D is perhaps TRBD1 (6 bases). V lost 4 bases and J 4 bases, leaving 11 bases between the germline ends. CDR1 and CDR2 (germline): SGHDN, FVKESK. This CDR3 has 14 residues. The CDR3 loop reads CASSPSDSYNEQFF. In DNA form, the CDR3 reads TGTGCCAGCAGCCCATCGGACAGTTACAATGAGCAGTTCTTC. The entire variable domain, with the rest obtained from reference TRBV14 and TRBJ2-1, is as follows: EAGVTQFPSHSVIEKGQTVTLRCDPISGHDNLYWYRRVMGKEIKFLLHFVKESKQDESGMPNNRFLAERTGGTYSTLKVQPAELEDSGVYFCASSPSDSYNEQFFGPGTRLTVL.

The CDR3 reads CASSPSGELFF. DNA of the CDR3: TGTGCCAGCTCACCCTCCGGGGAGCTGTTTTTT. J is TRBJ2-2 and V is TRBV18; D not certain. Trimming took 3 bases from V and 6 from J, leaving 2 bases between them. The germline V gene has CDR1 KGHSH and CDR2 LQKENI. The CDR3 is made up of 11 amino acids.

A note on this clone: The same CDR3 also results from other DNA sequences found in this sample. The genes are TRBV6-5 and TRBJ2-1; D gene unclear. The CDR3 runs 11 residues. Germline V gene data show CDR1 as MNHEY and CDR2 as SVGAGI. V was clipped by 5 bases and J by 6 bases, with 5 bases between them. CDR3 loop: CASSRGNEQFF. In DNA, the CDR3 is TGTGCCAGCAGTAGAGGCAATGAGCAGTTCTTC.

The V and J genes are TRBV18 and TRBJ1-3, with D unresolved. The CDR3 totals 18 residues. Germline lookup yields CDR1 KGHSH and CDR2 LQKENI. V dropped 1 base and J dropped 0 bases, with 16 bases sitting between them. CDR3 protein: CASSPLGDMARSGNTIYF. CDR3 sequence (DNA): TGTGCCAGCTCACCACTGGGTGACATGGCCCGCTCTGGAAACACCATATATTTT.